Below are 10 T cell receptor beta chains sequenced from a single sample in a study of regulatory T cells in long-lasting Graves disease. Time point specified: newly diagnosed GD, antithyroid drugs for less than 3 months. PBMC-derived RNA was used for the TCR library. TCR beta libraries were built with iRepertoire HTBI primers and Arm-PCR of CDR3 regions. TCRdb analysed the multiplex PCR reads with MiXCR anew, one entry per CDR3 protein. The data contain approximately 210,000 distinct CDR3 sequences, approximately 20% of them seen just once; the ten biggest clones take up around 20%. This sample comprised peripheral blood mononuclear cells (PBMCs), obtained at new diagnosis, from a patient treated with antithyroid drugs. These receptors all come from a female donor with Graves disease.

This clonotype was counted at least ten times. The chain carries TRBV11-2 and TRBJ2-7; 7 nucleotides match TRBD1. The germline V gene encodes CDR1 SGHAT and CDR2 FQNNGV. Unmatched junction bases numbered 14, after V lost 5 bases and J lost 4 bases. The CDR3 consists of 16 residues. This CDR3 reads CASSPLSRQGTYEQYF. The CDR3 DNA is TGTGCCAGCAGCCCCCTGTCCCGACAGGGAACTTACGAGCAGTACTTC.

In its sample, this clonotype was seen many times. V usage is TRBV7-2 and J usage is TRBJ1-5; maybe TRBD1 (5 bases). Trimming left V 0 bases short and J 6 bases short, with 9 bases between. The CDR3 is 14 amino acids. Germline V lookup: CDR1 SGHTA, CDR2 FQGNSA. The CDR3 sequence: CASSLAPGVQPQHF. CDR3 nucleotide sequence: TGTGCCAGCAGCTTAGCGCCGGGGGTTCAGCCCCAGCATTTT.

This clonotype was picked up many times. The chain uses TRBV7-3 and TRBJ1-1; D remains ambiguous. The germline gives CDR1 SGHTA, CDR2 FQGTGA. With 1 base removed from V and 5 bases from J, the gap between germline ends came to 8 bases. CDR3 size: 13 residues. The CDR3 here is CASSLNPGTEAFF. The CDR3 nucleotides are TGTGCCAGCAGCTTAAATCCGGGGACTGAAGCTTTCTTT. Combining the CDR3 with reference TRBV7-3 and TRBJ1-1 gives the whole variable domain GAGVSQTPSNKVTEKGKYVELRCDPISGHTALYWYRQSLGQGPEFLIYFQGTGAADDSGLPNDRFFAVRPEGSVSTLKIQRTERGDSAVYLCASSLNPGTEAFFGQGTRLTVV.

The sample holds many counts of this clonotype. This chain uses TRBV10-3 with TRBJ2-1, with unresolved D. With 7 bases removed from V and 5 bases from J, the gap between germline ends came to 12 bases. Germline V CDR1 and CDR2: ENHRY, SYGVKD. The CDR3 is 13 amino acids. The CDR3 DNA reads as TGTGCCATCAACGGAATTGCGGACAATGAGCAGTTCTTC. It is translated as CAINGIADNEQFF.

As concerns this clonotype: Its ends do not fully match the called genes, so a read error is possible. The CDR3 here is CAISFSGSSYNEQFF. As DNA, the CDR3 is TGCGCCATCAGCTTTAGCGGGAGCTCCTACAATGAGCAGTTCTTC. The rearrangement joins TRBV5-1 to TRBJ2-1; 9 nucleotides align to TRBD2. From germline, CDR1 is SGHRS and CDR2 YFSETQ. CDR3 length: 15 amino acids.

This clonotype was seen ten or more times. The CDR3 region has the DNA TGTGCCAGCAGCTCACTAGCGGGAGGATTCAATGAGCAGTTCTTC. Its protein is CASSSLAGGFNEQFF. The gene calls are TRBV13 and TRBJ2-1; TRBD2 agrees at 12 bases. Germline V CDR1 and CDR2: PRHDT, FYEKMQ (reference sequence). The V and J ends lost 4 bases and 6 bases, in that order; junction bases with no gene match: 4. The CDR3 length is 15 residues.

This clonotype was counted at least ten times. This sequence joins TRBV11-2 and TRBJ2-2; a weak D match, TRBD1 (6 bases). This CDR3 is built from 15 residues. Deletions cut 5 bases from V and 0 bases from J, with 10 bases between. Germline V gives CDR1 SGHAT, CDR2 FQNNGV. The CDR3 region has the DNA TGTGCCAGCAGCACCCGACAGGCGAACACCGGGGAGCTGTTTTTT. This translates into CASSTRQANTGELFF.

This clonotype was counted many times. The chain has TRBV12-3 or TRBV12-4 and TRBJ2-1; 9 positions match TRBD1. J lost 8 bases, V lost 4 bases, and 12 bases had no gene match. The CDR3 has 16 residues. The CDR3 here is CASSWRAPTGGDEQFF. CDR3 DNA sequence: TGTGCCAGCAGTTGGAGGGCCCCCACAGGGGGCGATGAGCAGTTCTTC.

This clonotype was observed many times. This chain links TRBV28 with TRBJ2-6, with D possibly matching TRBD1 (6 bases). The CDR3 contains 15 residues. Trimming left V 2 bases short and J 2 bases short, with 7 bases between. Germline values: CDR1 MDHEN, CDR2 SYDVKM. The CDR3 reads CASSLTGPGANVLTF. In DNA form, the CDR3 reads TGTGCCAGCAGTTTAACAGGGCCTGGGGCCAACGTCCTGACTTTC.

This clonotype was seen a few times. A read error may produce the germline difference seen at one junction end. The genes are TRBV9 and TRBJ2-5, with TRBD2 identical over 12 bases. The CDR3 is 14 residues long. Germline CDR1 is SGDLS and CDR2 is YYNGEE. CDR3 in DNA: TGTGCCAGCAGCGTAGAGGGGACTAGCGGGCCCGCAGACTTC. Translating gives CASSVEGTSGPADF.